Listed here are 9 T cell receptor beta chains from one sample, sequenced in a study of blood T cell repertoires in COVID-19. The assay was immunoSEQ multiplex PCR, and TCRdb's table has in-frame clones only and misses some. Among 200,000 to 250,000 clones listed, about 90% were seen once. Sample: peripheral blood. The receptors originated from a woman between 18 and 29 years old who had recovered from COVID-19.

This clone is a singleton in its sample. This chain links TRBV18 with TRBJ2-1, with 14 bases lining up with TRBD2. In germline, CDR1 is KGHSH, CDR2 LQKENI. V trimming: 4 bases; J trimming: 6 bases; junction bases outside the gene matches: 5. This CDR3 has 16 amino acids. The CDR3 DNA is TGTGCCAGCTCACATCCGGGACTAGCGGGAGTCAATGAGCAGTTCTTC. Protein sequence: CASSHPGLAGVNEQFF.

The CDR3 nucleotides read TGTGCCAGCAACAATCCCGATCACAAGTACACCGGGGAGCTGTTTTTT. This codes for CASNNPDHKYTGELFF. The chain recombines TRBV21-1 with TRBJ2-2; the table's D call TRBD1 went unverified against the DNA. TRBV21-1 corresponds to a pseudogene. The CDR3 runs 16 residues.

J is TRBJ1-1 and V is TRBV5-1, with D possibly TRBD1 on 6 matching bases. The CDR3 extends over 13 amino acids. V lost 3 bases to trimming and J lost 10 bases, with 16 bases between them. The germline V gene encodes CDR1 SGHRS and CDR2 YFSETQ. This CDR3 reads CASSSGTQGRAFF. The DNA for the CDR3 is TGCGCCAGCAGCTCAGGTACCCAGGGGAGAGCTTTCTTT.

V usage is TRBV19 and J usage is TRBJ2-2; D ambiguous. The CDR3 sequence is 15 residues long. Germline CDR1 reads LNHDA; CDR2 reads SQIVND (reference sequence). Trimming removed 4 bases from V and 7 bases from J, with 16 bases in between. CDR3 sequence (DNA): TGTGCCAGTAGTACAGTCCTTGACATGGGCGGGGAGCTGTTTTTT. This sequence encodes CASSTVLDMGGELFF. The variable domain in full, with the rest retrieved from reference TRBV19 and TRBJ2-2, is DGGITQSPKYLFRKEGQNVTLSCEQNLNHDAMYWYRQDPGQGLRLIYYSQIVNDFQKGDIAEGYSVSREKKESFPLTVTSAQKNPTAFYLCASSTVLDMGGELFFGEGSRLTVL.

The CDR3 reads CASSHGTSGENEQFF. The CDR3 DNA is TGTGCCAGCAGCCATGGGACTAGCGGGGAGAATGAGCAGTTCTTC. J is TRBJ2-1 and V is TRBV7-8, with 13 bases that match TRBD2. Germline values: CDR1 SGHVS, CDR2 FQNEAQ. After removal of 5 bases from V and 7 bases from J, the junction contained 5 bases not matched to a gene. The CDR3 is 15 residues long.

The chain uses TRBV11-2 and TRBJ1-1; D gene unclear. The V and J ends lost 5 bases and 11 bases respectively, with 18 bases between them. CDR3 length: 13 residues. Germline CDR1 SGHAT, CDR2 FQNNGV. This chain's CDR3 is CASSLERPPAAFF. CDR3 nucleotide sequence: TGTGCCAGCAGCCTCGAGCGGCCCCCCGCGGCTTTCTTT. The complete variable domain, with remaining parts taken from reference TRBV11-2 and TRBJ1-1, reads EAGVAQSPRYKIIEKRQSVAFWCNPISGHATLYWYQQILGQGPKLLIQFQNNGVVDDSQLPKDRFSAERLKGVDSTLKIQPAKLEDSAVYLCASSLERPPAAFFGQGTRLTVV.

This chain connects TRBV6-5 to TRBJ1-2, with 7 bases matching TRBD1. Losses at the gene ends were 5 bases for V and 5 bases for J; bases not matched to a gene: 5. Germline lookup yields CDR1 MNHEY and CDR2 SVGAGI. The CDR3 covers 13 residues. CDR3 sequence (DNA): TGTGCCAGCAGTCCCGACAGGGAATATGGCTACACCTTC. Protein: CASSPDREYGYTF.

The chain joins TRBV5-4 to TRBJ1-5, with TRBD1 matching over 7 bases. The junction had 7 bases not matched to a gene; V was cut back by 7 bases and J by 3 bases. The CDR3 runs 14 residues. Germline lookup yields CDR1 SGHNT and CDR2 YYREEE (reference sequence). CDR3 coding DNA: TGTGCCAGCTCGAGACAGGGAAACAATCAGCCCCAGCATTTT. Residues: CASSRQGNNQPQHF.

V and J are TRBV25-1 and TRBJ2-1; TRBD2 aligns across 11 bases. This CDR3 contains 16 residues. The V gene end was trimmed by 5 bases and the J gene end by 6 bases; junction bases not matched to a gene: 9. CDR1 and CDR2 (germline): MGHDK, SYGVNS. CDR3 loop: CASSQIAGGTLNEQFF. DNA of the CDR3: TGTGCCAGCAGTCAAATAGCGGGAGGGACTCTCAATGAGCAGTTCTTC.